This T cell receptor (beta chain) was sequenced in a study of regulatory T cells in long-lasting Graves disease. Trimming removed 1 base at V and 5 bases at J, with 18 bases between. Germline V gene lookup returns CDR1 MNHEY and CDR2 SMNVEV (reference sequence). The CDR3 is made up of 17 amino acids. Study conclusions and caveats: Fewer public clonotypes were shared by new patients (around 970) than by persistent patients (around 2,800). Researchers reported studying only peripheral blood, not thyroid tissue.

As to time point: persistent/refractory GD, antithyroid drugs over 5 years with positive TRAb. Following extraction of RNA from PBMCs, that RNA was used to make the TCR library. The TCR beta library used iRepertoire HTBI primers with Arm-PCR amplification of CDR3. TCRdb redid the calling of the multiplex PCR reads with MiXCR, one entry per CDR3 protein. The sample has roughly 300,000 distinct CDR3 sequences, 15% to 20% seen once; the top ten hold roughly 27%. A word on this clonotype: Its target is unknown.

This TCR was sampled from a female donor with Graves disease. The material was peripheral blood mononuclear cells (PBMCs), obtained when the disease was refractory, from a patient treated with antithyroid drugs. This chain uses TRBV27 with TRBJ1-5; D is perhaps TRBD1 (6 bases). Written as DNA, the CDR3 is TGTGCCAGCAGTTTATACTACAGGGCGAGTTATGATCAGCCCCAGCATTTT. Protein: CASSLYYRASYDQPQHF.